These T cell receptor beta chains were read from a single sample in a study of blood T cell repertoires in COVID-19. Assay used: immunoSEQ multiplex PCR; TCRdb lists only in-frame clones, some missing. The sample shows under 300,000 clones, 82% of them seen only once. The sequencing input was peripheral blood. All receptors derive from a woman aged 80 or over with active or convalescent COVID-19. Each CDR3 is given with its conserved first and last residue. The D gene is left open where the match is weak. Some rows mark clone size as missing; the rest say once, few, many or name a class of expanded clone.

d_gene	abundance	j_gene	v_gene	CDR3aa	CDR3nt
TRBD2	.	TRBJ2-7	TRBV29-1	CSVNSGSLHEQYF	TGCAGCGTTAATAGCGGGAGCCTCCACGAGCAGTACTTC
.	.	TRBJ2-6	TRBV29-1	CSVDSGANVLTF	TGCAGCGTTGACAGTGGGGCCAACGTCCTGACTTTC
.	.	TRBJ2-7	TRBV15	CATSRDQSGIYEQYF	TGTGCCACCAGCAGAGATCAATCCGGGATTTACGAGCAGTACTTC
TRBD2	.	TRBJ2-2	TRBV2	CASGTSGRLNTGELFF	TGTGCCAGCGGGACTAGCGGGAGGTTAAACACCGGGGAGCTGTTTTTT
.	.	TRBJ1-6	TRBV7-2	CASSFRRGGSPLHF	TGTGCCAGCAGCTTTCGCAGGGGCGGTTCACCCCTCCACTTT
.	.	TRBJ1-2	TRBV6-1	CASSEYKYDSGGYTF	TGTGCCAGCAGTGAATATAAATACGATTCGGGGGGCTACACCTTC
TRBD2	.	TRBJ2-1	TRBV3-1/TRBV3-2	CASSQDRSGGAEEQFF	TGTGCCAGCAGCCAAGATAGAAGCGGGGGGGCGGAGGAGCAGTTCTTC
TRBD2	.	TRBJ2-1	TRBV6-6	CASSLGLNDEQFF	TGTGCCAGCAGTTTGGGACTAAATGATGAGCAGTTCTTC
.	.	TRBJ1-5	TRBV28	CASSLGRAGVNQPQHF	TGTGCCAGCAGTTTAGGCAGGGCAGGGGTCAATCAGCCCCAGCATTTT
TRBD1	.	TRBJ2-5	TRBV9	CASSGGTGIQETQYF	TGTGCCAGCAGCGGAGGGACAGGTATACAAGAGACCCAGTACTTC
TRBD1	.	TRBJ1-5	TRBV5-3	CARTRLGTGGSVSNQPQHF	TGTGCCAGAACCCGACTCGGGACAGGGGGTTCGGTGAGCAATCAGCCCCAGCATTTT
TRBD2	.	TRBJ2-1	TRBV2	CASSGRASGTLEQFF	TGTGCCAGCAGTGGTCGGGCTAGCGGAACCCTGGAGCAGTTCTTC
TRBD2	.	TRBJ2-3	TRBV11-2	CASSLALAGRTDTQYF	TGTGCCAGCAGCTTAGCACTAGCGGGGCGCACAGATACGCAGTATTTT
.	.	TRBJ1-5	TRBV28	CASSWGLQPQHF	TGTGCCAGCAGTTGGGGGCTTCAGCCCCAGCATTTT
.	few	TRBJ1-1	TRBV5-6	CASSHRFMNTEAFF	TGTGCCAGCAGCCACAGGTTCATGAACACTGAAGCTTTCTTT
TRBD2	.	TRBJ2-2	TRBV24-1	CATSDLPGTRDPGELFF	TGTGCCACCAGTGATTTACCCGGGACTAGGGATCCCGGGGAGCTGTTTTTT
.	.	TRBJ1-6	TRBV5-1	CASSLRSGDSPLHF	TGCGCCAGCAGCCTGCGGTCAGGGGATTCACCCCTCCACTTT
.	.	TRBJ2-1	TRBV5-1	CASSTGQPTNEQFF	TGCGCCAGCAGCACCGGACAGCCCACCAATGAGCAGTTCTTC
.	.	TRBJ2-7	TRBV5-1	CASSLAGQRSEQYF	TGCGCCAGCAGCCTGGCGGGACAACGGTCCGAGCAGTACTTC
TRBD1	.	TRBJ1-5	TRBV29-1	CSVIPTGANQPQHF	TGCAGCGTAATTCCGACAGGGGCTAATCAGCCCCAGCATTTT
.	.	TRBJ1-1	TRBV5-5	CASSWGQVSTEAFF	TGTGCCAGCAGCTGGGGCCAGGTTAGCACTGAAGCTTTCTTT
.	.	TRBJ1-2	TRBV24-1	CATSDSPHGGGGYTF	TGTGCCACCAGTGATTCCCCACACGGGGGAGGCGGCTACACCTTC
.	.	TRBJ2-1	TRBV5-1	CASSWTSGGEQFF	TGCGCCAGCAGCTGGACCAGCGGTGGTGAGCAGTTCTTC
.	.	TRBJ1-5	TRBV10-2	CASSESQGVQPQHF	TGCGCCAGCAGTGAGTCGCAGGGCGTTCAGCCCCAGCATTTT
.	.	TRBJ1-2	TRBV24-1	CATSDPRGGDNYGYTF	TGTGCCACCAGTGATCCTAGGGGAGGAGATAACTATGGCTACACCTTC
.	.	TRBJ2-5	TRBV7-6	CASSLDRVQETQYF	TGTGCCAGCAGCTTGGACAGAGTCCAAGAGACCCAGTACTTC
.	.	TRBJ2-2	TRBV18	CATRQGQNTGELFF	TGTGCCACCCGGCAGGGGCAGAACACCGGGGAGCTGTTTTTT
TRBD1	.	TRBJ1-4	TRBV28	CASSLRRGQLFF	TGTGCCAGCAGTTTACGCAGGGGGCAACTGTTTTTT